The 7 T cell receptor beta chains below were found in one sample sequenced in a study of blood T cells in healthy people across ages. A J-beta primer mix and a sample-barcoded 5' primer were used in a second PCR of about 7 to 12 cycles. Each CDR3 protein is one row after TCRdb ran MiXCR on the 5' RACE reads. The sample lists approximately 1.5 million distinct CDR3 sequences, roughly 32% occurring once. The source material was blood. These receptors were obtained from a woman aged 25 to 39 in good health.

The rearrangement links TRBV6-1 to TRBJ1-2; D is possibly TRBD1 (5 bases). The V end lost 3 bases, the J end lost 9 bases, and 17 bases lay between the germline ends. The CDR3 has 14 residues. Germline V CDR1 and CDR2: MNHNS, SASEGT. The CDR3 spells CASSEGADNLSYTF. The CDR3 nucleotides read TGTGCCAGCAGTGAGGGCGCGGACAATCTCAGCTACACCTTC.

This clonotype appeared a few times. The chain combines TRBV7-9 with TRBJ2-5, with 8 bases identical to TRBD2. Germline CDR1 and CDR2: SEHNR and FQNEAQ (reference sequence). The CDR3 totals 17 residues. Losses at the gene ends were 5 bases for V and 2 bases for J; bases not matched to a gene: 13. CDR3 region: CASSTETGGPRQETQYF. DNA for the CDR3: TGTGCCAGCAGCACAGAGACGGGAGGGCCACGGCAAGAGACCCAGTACTTC.

The V call is TRBV28, the J call TRBJ2-3; 10 positions agree with TRBD2. The junction had 21 bases not matched to a gene; V was cut back by 5 bases and J by 7 bases. The CDR3 is 19 residues long. Germline CDR1 reads MDHEN; CDR2 reads SYDVKM. The CDR3 coding sequence is TGTGCCAGCAGTCCTAAGACTAGCGGGCCTGCAGCTTTCACTTATACGCAGTATTTT. This encodes CASSPKTSGPAAFTYTQYF. Based on the CDR3 plus reference TRBV28 and TRBJ2-3, the full variable domain is DVKVTQSSRYLVKRTGEKVFLECVQDMDHENMFWYRQDPGLGLRLIYFSYDVKMKEKGDIPEGYSVSREKKERFSLILESASTNQTSMYLCASSPKTSGPAAFTYTQYFGPGTRLTVL.

This clonotype has ten or more counts. CDR3 protein: CASTTGHKSYEQYF. The DNA of the CDR3 is TGTGCCAGCACGACGGGACATAAATCCTACGAGCAGTACTTC. The chain recombines TRBV6-2 or TRBV6-3 with TRBJ2-7; D might be TRBD1 (6 bases). This CDR3 has 14 amino acids. Trimming took off 7 bases at V and 1 base at J, with 14 bases between the two ends. The germline V gene encodes CDR1 MNHEY and CDR2 SVGEGT.

This clonotype was counted ten times or more. The chain employs TRBV29-1 and TRBJ1-1; possibly TRBD1 for D (5 bases). The germline V and J ends were trimmed by 6 bases and 4 bases, with 12 bases remaining between them. CDR1 SQVTM and CDR2 ANQGSEA come from the germline V gene. This CDR3 region has 12 residues. CDR3 sequence: CSVGPGGTEAFF. The DNA for the CDR3 is TGCAGCGTGGGTCCGGGGGGCACTGAAGCTTTCTTT.

The CDR3 DNA reads as TGCAGTGCTCACCCGACTGATTCCCCCACAGATACGCAGTATTTT. Protein product: CSAHPTDSPTDTQYF. The chain has TRBV20-1 and TRBJ2-3, with D uncertain. Per germline, CDR1 DFQATT and CDR2 SNEGSKA (reference sequence). This CDR3 has 15 residues. V dropped 5 bases and J dropped 2 bases, with 17 bases sitting between them.

Concerning this clonotype: With a much larger clone just one base away, this may be a read error. Here the CDR3 DNA reads TGTGCCAGCAACCCAAGTAGTAGGCCCTCCGTGGGCTACGAGCAGTTCTTC. Residues: CASNPSSRPSVGYEQFF. This sequence joins TRBV28 and TRBJ2-7; unclear D gene. TRBJ2-1 matches the DNA end more closely, so the J call is doubtful. Germline V gene lookup returns CDR1 MDHEN and CDR2 SYDVKM. The length of the CDR3 is 17 residues.